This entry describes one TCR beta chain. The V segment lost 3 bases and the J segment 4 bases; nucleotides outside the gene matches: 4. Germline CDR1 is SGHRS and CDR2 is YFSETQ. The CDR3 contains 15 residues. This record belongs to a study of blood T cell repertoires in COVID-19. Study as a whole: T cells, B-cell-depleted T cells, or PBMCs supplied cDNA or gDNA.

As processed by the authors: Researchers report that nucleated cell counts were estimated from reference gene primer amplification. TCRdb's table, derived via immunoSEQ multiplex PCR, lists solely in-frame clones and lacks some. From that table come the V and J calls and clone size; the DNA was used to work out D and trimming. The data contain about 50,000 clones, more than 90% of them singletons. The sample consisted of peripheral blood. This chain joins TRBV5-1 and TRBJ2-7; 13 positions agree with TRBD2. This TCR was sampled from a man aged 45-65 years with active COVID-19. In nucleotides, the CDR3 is TGCGCCAGCAGCTGGACTAGCGGGAGAACTTACGAGCAGTACTTC. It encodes CASSWTSGRTYEQYF.